This TCR beta chain was recorded in a study of identical twins. This CDR3 contains 15 residues. CDR1 SGHRS and CDR2 YFSETQ come from the germline V gene. V was clipped by 4 bases and J by 1 base, with 14 bases between them. TCRdb fed the 5' RACE reads into MiXCR, producing one record per CDR3 protein. The table has nearly 250,000 distinct CDR3 sequences, around 7% seen once. This clonotype has ten or more counts. The sample was also linked to a second study, of yellow fever vaccine responses in identical twins.

The V call is TRBV5-1, the J call TRBJ1-1; TRBD1 is a possible D gene (5 bases). Sequenced: memory (CD45RO+) T cells sorted from blood. The sequence was collected from a woman under 30 in good health. CDR3 nucleotide sequence: TGCGCCAGCAGCCCACAAATGGACACGAACACTGAAGCTTTCTTT. Its protein product is CASSPQMDTNTEAFF.